The 16 T cell receptor beta chains in this list originate from one sample, sequenced in a study of T cell responses to AZD1222 COVID-19 vaccine. The repertoire was sequenced with immunoSEQ multiplex PCR; TCRdb's copy has only in-frame clones and lacks some. Of some 190,000 clones detected, almost 95% appear once; the ten largest clones hold about 1.2%. Source: peripheral blood, taken on day 0 of AZD1222 vaccination. These receptors all stem from an adult in good health.

This chain links TRBV5-4 with TRBJ1-1; D unclear. The CDR3 is 14 residues long. Trimming left V 2 bases short and J 2 bases short, with 10 bases between. CDR1 is SGHNT, CDR2 YYREEE, per germline (reference sequence). CDR3 nucleotide sequence: TGTGCCAGCAGCTTAGATAATATCAACACTGAAGCTTTCTTT. This gives the protein CASSLDNINTEAFF.

The chain is built from TRBV19 and TRBJ2-2; D is perhaps TRBD1 (6 bases). The CDR3 has 14 residues. Germline CDR1 reads LNHDA; CDR2 reads SQIVND (reference sequence). V was cut by 10 bases and J by 6 bases, with 18 bases left in between. The CDR3 loop reads CATKHRANAGELFF. Written as DNA, the CDR3 is TGTGCCACGAAGCACAGGGCTAACGCCGGGGAGCTGTTTTTT. Complete variable domain (other parts from reference TRBV19 and TRBJ2-2): DGGITQSPKYLFRKEGQNVTLSCEQNLNHDAMYWYRQDPGQGLRLIYYSQIVNDFQKGDIAEGYSVSREKKESFPLTVTSAQKNPTAFYLCATKHRANAGELFFGEGSRLTVL.

This sequence joins TRBV20-1 and TRBJ1-4; the D is unclear. The CDR3 contains 11 residues. CDR1 is DFQATT and CDR2 is SNEGSKA in the germline V gene (reference sequence). Between the trimmed V and J ends, which lost 3 bases and 7 bases, there was a span of 6 bases. Written as DNA, the CDR3 is TGCAGTGCTAGTATTCTTGAAAAACTGTTTTTT. Its translation is CSASILEKLFF.

The chain employs TRBV6-5 and TRBJ1-2; D possibly corresponds to TRBD1 (5 bases). Trimming took 10 bases from V and 8 from J, leaving 17 bases between them. This CDR3 is 12 amino acids long. Germline V gene lookup returns CDR1 MNHEY and CDR2 SVGAGI. The CDR3 coding sequence is TGTGCCACCCAGACGGAGTACAGGGGCTACACCTTC. Its translation: CATQTEYRGYTF.

The rearrangement uses TRBV6-5 and TRBJ1-5; TRBD1 matches at 9 bases. The CDR3 totals 14 residues. Unmatched junction bases numbered 6, after V lost 5 bases and J lost 7 bases. Germline loops: CDR1 MNHEY, CDR2 SVGAGI. CDR3: CASSRTGGGQPQHF. For the CDR3, the DNA is TGTGCCAGCAGTCGTACAGGGGGCGGGCAGCCCCAGCATTTT.

The chain recombines TRBV7-9 with TRBJ2-7; D is unresolved. V dropped 4 bases and J dropped 3 bases, with 7 bases sitting between them. Per germline, CDR1 SEHNR and CDR2 FQNEAQ (reference sequence). The CDR3 is 12 residues long. CDR3 coding DNA: TGTGCCAGCAGCTCCCTCATCTACGAGCAGTACTTC. Translating it yields CASSSLIYEQYF. The entire variable domain, with the rest obtained from reference TRBV7-9 and TRBJ2-7, is as follows: DTGVSQNPRHKITKRGQNVTFRCDPISEHNRLYWYRQTLGQGPEFLTYFQNEAQLEKSRLLSDRFSAERPKGSFSTLEIQRTEQGDSAMYLCASSSLIYEQYFGPGTRLTVT.

This chain joins TRBV7-8 and TRBJ1-2; D ambiguous. The CDR3 consists of 12 residues. Per the germline V gene, CDR1 is SGHVS and CDR2 is FQNEAQ. V lost 3 bases and J 8 bases, leaving 10 bases between the germline ends. CDR3 nucleotides: TGTGCCAGCAGCTTTCTCCCTGAGGGCTACACCTTC. It yields the protein CASSFLPEGYTF.

The CDR3 DNA reads TGCGCCAGCAGCCCCAAAGGACAGGGTTATAGCAATCAGCCCCAGCATTTT. Translating gives CASSPKGQGYSNQPQHF. V and J are TRBV4-1 and TRBJ1-5, with 8 positions matching TRBD1. Trimming at V came to 4 bases and at J to 0 bases, leaving 8 bases not matched to a gene. Germline V gives CDR1 MGHRA, CDR2 YSYEKL. The CDR3 spans 17 residues.

V gene TRBV7-2 combines with J gene TRBJ1-3; 8 nucleotides align to TRBD1. CDR1 SGHTA and CDR2 FQGNSA come from the germline V gene. The CDR3 is made up of 14 amino acids. With 5 bases clipped from V and 9 bases from J, the junction kept 9 bases outside the gene matches. CDR3 nucleotide sequence: TGTGCCAGCAGCGGTCGGACAGGGATAACCACCATATATTTT. Amino acid sequence: CASSGRTGITTIYF.

The chain combines TRBV4-1 with TRBJ1-1, with 8 bases lining up with TRBD1. The junction had 10 bases not matched to a gene; V was cut back by 3 bases and J by 4 bases. CDR1 and CDR2 from the germline V gene are MGHRA and YSYEKL. This CDR3 has 16 residues. The CDR3 spells CASSQQGAGMGTEAFF. The CDR3 DNA is TGCGCCAGCAGCCAGCAGGGGGCAGGGATGGGCACTGAAGCTTTCTTT.

This chain connects TRBV6-5 to TRBJ1-1, with D possibly TRBD1 on 6 matching bases. Trimming left V 7 bases short and J 4 bases short, with 19 bases between. CDR3 length: 15 amino acids. Germline-derived CDR1 and CDR2 are MNHEY and SVGAGI. Here the CDR3 reads CASKRSGGALTEAFF. The CDR3 region has the DNA TGTGCCAGCAAGAGGTCTGGGGGGGCTCTCACTGAAGCTTTCTTT.

The J gene is TRBJ1-6, the V gene TRBV18; TRBD1 matches at 10 bases. Germline V gene sequence: CDR1 KGHSH, CDR2 LQKENI. This CDR3 has 16 residues. V was pared by 5 bases and J by 8 bases, with 9 bases of the junction left unmatched. In nucleotides, the CDR3 is TGTGCCAGCTCATCGGGACAGGGGTCCTCCCATTCACCCCTCCACTTT. This gives the protein CASSSGQGSSHSPLHF.

The chain employs TRBV3-1 (or the pseudogene TRBV3-2) and TRBJ2-3, with D hard to call. CDR1 is LGHDT and CDR2 is YNNKEL in the germline V gene (reference sequence). This CDR3 region has 13 residues. V lost 1 base and J lost 12, with 14 bases in between. The chain's CDR3 is CASSQVGMTPQYF. In DNA form, the CDR3 reads TGTGCCAGCAGCCAAGTAGGGATGACCCCACAGTATTTT.

This chain uses TRBV5-1 with TRBJ1-5; tentative D call: TRBD1 (6 bases). The CDR3 is 15 amino acids. Germline values: CDR1 SGHRS, CDR2 YFSETQ. The germline V and J ends were trimmed by 1 base and 4 bases, with 12 bases remaining between them. CDR3 nucleotide sequence: TGCGCCAGCAGCTTGCGGGGGGACACAAATCAGCCCCAGCATTTT. This sequence encodes CASSLRGDTNQPQHF.

The rearrangement joins TRBV15 to TRBJ1-1, with a possible D match to TRBD1 (5 bases). Trimming stripped 0 bases from V and 9 bases from J, with 17 bases between. The germline CDR1 and CDR2 sequences are LNHNV and YYDKDF (reference sequence). This CDR3 is built from 15 residues. CDR3 sequence (DNA): TGTGCCACCAGCAGAGACGCGGCAGCTTTGGGACAAGCTTTCTTT. Amino acids: CATSRDAAALGQAFF.

V usage is TRBV6-6 and J usage is TRBJ1-2; the D is unclear. This CDR3 comprises 14 residues. Trimming shortened V by 6 bases and J by 4 bases, and 15 bases separated the two germline ends. Germline CDR1 MNHNY, CDR2 SVGAGI (reference sequence). CDR3 sequence reads: CASSPGEGTYGYTF. DNA for the CDR3: TGTGCCAGCAGCCCCGGGGAAGGTACCTATGGCTACACCTTC.